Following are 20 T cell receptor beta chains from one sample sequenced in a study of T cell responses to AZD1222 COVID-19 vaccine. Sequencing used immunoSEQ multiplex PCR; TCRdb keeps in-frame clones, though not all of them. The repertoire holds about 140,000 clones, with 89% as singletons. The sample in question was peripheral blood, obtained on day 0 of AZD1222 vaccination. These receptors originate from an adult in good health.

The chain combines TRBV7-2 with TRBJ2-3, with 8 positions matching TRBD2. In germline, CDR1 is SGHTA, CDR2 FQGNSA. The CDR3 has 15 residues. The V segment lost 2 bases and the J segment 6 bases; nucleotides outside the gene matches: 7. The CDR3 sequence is CASSLSRAGADTQYF. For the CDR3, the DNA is TGTGCCAGCAGCTTAAGTCGAGCGGGAGCCGATACGCAGTATTTT.

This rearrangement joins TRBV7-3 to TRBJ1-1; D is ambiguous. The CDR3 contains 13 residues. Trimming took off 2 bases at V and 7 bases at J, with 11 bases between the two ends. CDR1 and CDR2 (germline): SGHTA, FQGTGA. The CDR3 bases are TGTGCCAGCAGCTTAGAGTCCTGGGGTGAAGCTTTCTTT. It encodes CASSLESWGEAFF.

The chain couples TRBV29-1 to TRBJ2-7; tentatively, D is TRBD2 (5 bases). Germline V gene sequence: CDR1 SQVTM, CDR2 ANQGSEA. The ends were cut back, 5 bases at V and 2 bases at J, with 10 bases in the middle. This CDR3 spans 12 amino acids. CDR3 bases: TGCAGCGTTTCGGAGGATACCTACGAGCAGTACTTC. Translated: CSVSEDTYEQYF.

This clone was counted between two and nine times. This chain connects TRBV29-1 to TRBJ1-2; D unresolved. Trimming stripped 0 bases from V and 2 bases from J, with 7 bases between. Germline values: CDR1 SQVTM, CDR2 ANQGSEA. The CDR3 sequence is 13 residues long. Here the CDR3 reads CSVEDPGNYGYTF. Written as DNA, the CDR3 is TGCAGCGTTGAAGATCCAGGAAACTATGGCTACACCTTC.

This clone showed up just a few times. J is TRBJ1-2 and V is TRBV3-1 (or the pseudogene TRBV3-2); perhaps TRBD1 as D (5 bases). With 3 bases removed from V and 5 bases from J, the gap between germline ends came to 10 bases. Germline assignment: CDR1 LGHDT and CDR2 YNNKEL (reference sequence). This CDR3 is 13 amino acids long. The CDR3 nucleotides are TGTGCCAGCAGCCACTTTCAGGGATATGGCTACACCTTC. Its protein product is CASSHFQGYGYTF.

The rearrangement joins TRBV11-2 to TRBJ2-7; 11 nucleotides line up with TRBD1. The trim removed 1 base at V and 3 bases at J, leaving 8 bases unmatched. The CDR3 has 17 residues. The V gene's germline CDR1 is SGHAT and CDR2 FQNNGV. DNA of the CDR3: TGTGCCAGCAGCTTAGGGACAGGGGGCTTGGGGAGCTACGAGCAGTACTTC. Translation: CASSLGTGGLGSYEQYF.

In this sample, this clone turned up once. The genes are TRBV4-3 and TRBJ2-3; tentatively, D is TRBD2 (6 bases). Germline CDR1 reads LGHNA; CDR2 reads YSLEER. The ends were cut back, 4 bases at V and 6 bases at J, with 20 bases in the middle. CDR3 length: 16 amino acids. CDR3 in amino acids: CASSPHSGRLADTQYF. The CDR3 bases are TGCGCCAGCAGCCCCCATAGCGGTCGATTGGCGGATACGCAGTATTTT.

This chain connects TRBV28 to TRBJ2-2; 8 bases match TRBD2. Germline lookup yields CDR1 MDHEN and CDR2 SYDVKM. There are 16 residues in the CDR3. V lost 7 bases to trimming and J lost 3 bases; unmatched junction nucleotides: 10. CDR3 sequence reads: CASKVEAGGYTGELFF. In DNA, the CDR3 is TGTGCCAGCAAGGTTGAGGCGGGAGGATACACCGGGGAGCTGTTTTTT.

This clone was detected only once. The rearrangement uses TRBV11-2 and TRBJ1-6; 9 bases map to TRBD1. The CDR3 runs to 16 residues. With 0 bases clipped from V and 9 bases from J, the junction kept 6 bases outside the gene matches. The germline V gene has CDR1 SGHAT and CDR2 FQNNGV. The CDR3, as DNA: TGTGCCAGCAGCTTAGATCAGGTACAGGGGGCTTCACCCCTCCACTTT. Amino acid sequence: CASSLDQVQGASPLHF.

CDR3 region: CASSLKGTNTGELFF. Here the CDR3 DNA reads TGTGCCAGCAGCTTAAAAGGGACAAACACCGGGGAGCTGTTTTTT. The rearrangement uses TRBV7-9 and TRBJ2-2; possibly TRBD1 for D (6 bases). Deletions cut 2 bases from V and 2 bases from J, with 9 bases between. In germline, CDR1 is SEHNR, CDR2 FQNEAQ (reference sequence). This CDR3 spans 15 amino acids. Together with reference TRBV7-9 and TRBJ2-2, the CDR3 gives the full variable domain: DTGVSQNPRHKITKRGQNVTFRCDPISEHNRLYWYRQTLGQGPEFLTYFQNEAQLEKSRLLSDRFSAERPKGSFSTLEIQRTEQGDSAMYLCASSLKGTNTGELFFGEGSRLTVL.

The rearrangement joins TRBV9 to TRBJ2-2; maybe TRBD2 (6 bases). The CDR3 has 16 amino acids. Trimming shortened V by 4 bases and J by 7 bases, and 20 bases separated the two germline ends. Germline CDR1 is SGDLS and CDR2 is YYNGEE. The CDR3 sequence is CASSPWTTADGGELFF. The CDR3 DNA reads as TGTGCCAGCAGCCCCTGGACTACCGCGGATGGCGGGGAGCTGTTTTTT.

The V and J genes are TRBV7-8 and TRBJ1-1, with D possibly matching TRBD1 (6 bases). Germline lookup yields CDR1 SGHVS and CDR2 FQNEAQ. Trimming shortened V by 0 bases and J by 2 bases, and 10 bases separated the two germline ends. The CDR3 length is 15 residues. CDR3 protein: CASSLAGTPNTEAFF. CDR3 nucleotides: TGTGCCAGCAGCTTAGCCGGGACACCAAACACTGAAGCTTTCTTT.

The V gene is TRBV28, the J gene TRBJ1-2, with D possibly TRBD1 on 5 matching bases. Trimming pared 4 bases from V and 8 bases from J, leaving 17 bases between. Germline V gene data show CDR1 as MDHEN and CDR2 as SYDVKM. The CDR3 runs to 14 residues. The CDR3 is CASSSLGHLGGYTF. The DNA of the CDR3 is TGTGCCAGCAGTTCCCTCGGACATCTAGGGGGCTACACCTTC.

The chain's CDR3 is CASTDQGVSNQPQHF. The CDR3 DNA follows: TGTGCCAGTACCGACCAGGGGGTTAGCAATCAGCCCCAGCATTTT. The chain links TRBV19 to TRBJ1-5; 7 bases line up with TRBD1. The CDR3 is made up of 15 amino acids. V trimming: 7 bases; J trimming: 0 bases; junction bases outside the gene matches: 6. CDR1 and CDR2 from the germline V gene are LNHDA and SQIVND (reference sequence).

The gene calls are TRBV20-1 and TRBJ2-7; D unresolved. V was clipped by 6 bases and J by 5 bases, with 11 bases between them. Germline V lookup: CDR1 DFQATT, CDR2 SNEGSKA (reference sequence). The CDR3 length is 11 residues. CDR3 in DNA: TGCAGTGCAGCTGGGGTTGACGAGCAGTACTTC. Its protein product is CSAAGVDEQYF.

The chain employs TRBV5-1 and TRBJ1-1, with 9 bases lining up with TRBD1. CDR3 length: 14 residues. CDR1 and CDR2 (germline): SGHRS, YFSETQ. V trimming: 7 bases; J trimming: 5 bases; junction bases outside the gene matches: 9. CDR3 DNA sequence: TGCGCCAGCGATAACAGGGGGCAAGGAACTGAAGCTTTCTTT. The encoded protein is CASDNRGQGTEAFF.

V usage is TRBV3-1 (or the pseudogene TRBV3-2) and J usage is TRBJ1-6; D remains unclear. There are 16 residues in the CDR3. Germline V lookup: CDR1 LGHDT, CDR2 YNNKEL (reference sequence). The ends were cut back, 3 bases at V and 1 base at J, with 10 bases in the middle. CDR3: CASSHLAGSYNSPLHF. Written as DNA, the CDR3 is TGTGCCAGCAGCCACCTAGCCGGTTCCTATAATTCACCCCTCCACTTT.

This chain's CDR3 is CASSLGGLRDRGDEKLFF. For the CDR3, the DNA is TGCGCCAGCAGCCTAGGGGGGTTGCGAGACAGGGGCGATGAAAAACTGTTTTTT. The J gene is TRBJ1-4, the V gene TRBV4-1; 8 nucleotides match TRBD1. CDR1 is MGHRA and CDR2 is YSYEKL in the germline V gene. With V trimmed by 4 bases and J by 6 bases, 16 bases remained unmatched. The CDR3 is 18 residues long.

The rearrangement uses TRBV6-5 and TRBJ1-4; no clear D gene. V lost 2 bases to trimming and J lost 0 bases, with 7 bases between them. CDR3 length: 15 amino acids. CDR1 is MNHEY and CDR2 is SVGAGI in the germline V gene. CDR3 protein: CASSYAATTNEKLFF. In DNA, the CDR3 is TGTGCCAGCAGTTACGCGGCCACAACTAATGAAAAACTGTTTTTT.

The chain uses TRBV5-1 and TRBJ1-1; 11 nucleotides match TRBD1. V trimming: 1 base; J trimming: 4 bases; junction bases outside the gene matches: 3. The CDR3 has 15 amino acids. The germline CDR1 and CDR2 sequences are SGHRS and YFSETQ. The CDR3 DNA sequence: TGCGCCAGCAGCTTGTCGGGGACAGGGGGCACTGAAGCTTTCTTT. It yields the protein CASSLSGTGGTEAFF.